One and the same sample provided the 18 T cell receptor beta chains below, sequenced in a study of T cell responses to AZD1222 COVID-19 vaccine. Some clones are missing from TCRdb's copy, which holds only in-frame ones; the method was immunoSEQ multiplex PCR. The repertoire has around 150,000 clones, 94% of them found once; the top ten carry approximately 0.69%. The source was peripheral blood, collected on day 0 of AZD1222 vaccination. These receptors were collected from an adult in good health.

The chain uses TRBV2 and TRBJ2-1, with D uncertain. Germline V gives CDR1 SNHLY, CDR2 FYNNEI. V shed 8 bases and J shed 9 bases, with 8 bases lying between them. The CDR3 spans 10 residues. The CDR3 is CASLTGEQFF. The CDR3 DNA reads TGTGCCAGCCTCACGGGTGAGCAGTTCTTC.

The chain combines TRBV24-1 with TRBJ1-2; D is perhaps TRBD1 (6 bases). CDR3 length: 12 residues. CDR1 is KGHDR, CDR2 SFDVKD, per germline. V dropped 7 bases and J dropped 2 bases, with 7 bases sitting between them. CDR3 sequence reads: CATRDSNYGYTF. For the CDR3, the DNA is TGTGCCACCAGGGACAGCAACTATGGCTACACCTTC.

The chain links TRBV4-2 to TRBJ2-5, with TRBD2 as a possible D gene (6 bases). Trimming cost V 0 bases and J 7 bases, with 12 bases left between them. CDR3 length equals 14 residues. CDR1 LGHNA and CDR2 YNFKEQ come from the germline V gene. Here the CDR3 reads CASSQDLTGGTQYF. CDR3 bases: TGTGCCAGCAGCCAAGATCTGACCGGGGGGACCCAGTACTTC.

The chain joins TRBV19 to TRBJ2-5; no firm D call. The V end was cut by 6 bases, the J end by 4 bases, with 18 bases between. CDR3 size: 15 residues. Germline lookup yields CDR1 LNHDA and CDR2 SQIVND (reference sequence). CDR3 loop: CASRRTGPGGETQYF. CDR3 nucleotide sequence: TGTGCCAGTAGAAGAACGGGCCCCGGTGGAGAGACCCAGTACTTC.

The V call is TRBV5-4, the J call TRBJ1-6, with TRBD1 matching over 7 bases. Unmatched junction bases numbered 7, after V lost 0 bases and J lost 7 bases. This CDR3 comprises 16 residues. CDR1 SGHNT and CDR2 YYREEE come from the germline V gene (reference sequence). CDR3 loop: CASSLANRDSNSPLHF. CDR3 in DNA: TGTGCCAGCAGCTTGGCCAACCGGGACAGCAATTCACCCCTCCACTTT.

The chain joins TRBV7-3 to TRBJ2-1; 8 nucleotides match TRBD1. Germline CDR1 is SGHTA and CDR2 is FQGTGA. This CDR3 comprises 15 residues. The junction had 2 bases not matched to a gene; V was cut back by 4 bases and J by 0 bases. CDR3 protein: CASSSTGGSYNEQFF. CDR3 nucleotide sequence: TGTGCCAGCAGCTCTACAGGGGGCTCCTACAATGAGCAGTTCTTC.

The chain carries TRBV29-1 and TRBJ1-2, with TRBD1 matching 11 bases. The germline V gene encodes CDR1 SQVTM and CDR2 ANQGSEA. CDR3 size: 14 residues. V shed 4 bases, J shed 1 base, and the junction held 2 bases outside the gene matches. Here the CDR3 reads CSVGDRGINYGYTF. CDR3 nucleotides: TGCAGCGTTGGGGACAGGGGGATTAACTATGGCTACACCTTC.

The J gene is TRBJ1-2, the V gene TRBV5-1; D unclear. The germline CDR1 and CDR2 sequences are SGHRS and YFSETQ. V dropped 4 bases and J dropped 2 bases, with 15 bases sitting between them. There are 15 residues in the CDR3. The CDR3 loop is CASSLTLRRNYGYTF. CDR3 nucleotide sequence: TGCGCCAGCAGCCTGACCCTGAGAAGGAACTATGGCTACACCTTC.

This chain connects TRBV27 to TRBJ2-1; 12 nucleotides align to TRBD2. Trimming removed 0 bases from V and 2 bases from J; junction bases left unmatched: 8. Germline V gene data show CDR1 as MNHEY and CDR2 as SMNVEV (reference sequence). The CDR3 runs 19 residues. The DNA for the CDR3 is TGTGCCAGCAGTTTATCCTTACCTAGCGGGAGGGCCCCCTACAATGAGCAGTTCTTC. Its protein product is CASSLSLPSGRAPYNEQFF.

V is TRBV15 and J is TRBJ1-3, with D perhaps matching TRBD1 (5 bases). CDR3 length: 13 amino acids. Germline CDR1 reads LNHNV; CDR2 reads YYDKDF (reference sequence). The V end lost 4 bases, the J end lost 7 bases, and 11 bases lay between the germline ends. Written as DNA, the CDR3 is TGTGCCACCAGCACAGGGTACGTGAACACCATATATTTT. It translates to CATSTGYVNTIYF.

V and J are TRBV9 and TRBJ2-1; possible D gene TRBD2, 6 bases. The germline CDR1 and CDR2 sequences are SGDLS and YYNGEE. The germline V and J ends were trimmed by 3 bases and 8 bases, with 21 bases remaining between them. The CDR3 runs 16 residues. The CDR3 sequence is CASSAAGSSYVDEQFF. The CDR3 region has the DNA TGTGCCAGCAGCGCCGCCGGGAGCTCTTACGTCGATGAGCAGTTCTTC.

The CDR3, as DNA: TGTGCCAGCAGAACCGGGACAATGTCGACTGAAGCTTTCTTT. Translated, it gives CASRTGTMSTEAFF. The gene calls are TRBV6-5 and TRBJ1-1; maybe TRBD1 (6 bases). Germline V gives CDR1 MNHEY, CDR2 SVGAGI. CDR3 length: 14 residues. Trimming removed 6 bases from V and 5 bases from J, with 16 bases in between.

V is TRBV5-1 and J is TRBJ1-1, with D tentatively TRBD1 (5 bases). This CDR3 spans 14 amino acids. CDR1 is SGHRS, CDR2 YFSETQ, per germline. Trimming took 4 bases from V and 1 from J, leaving 11 bases between them. The CDR3 loop reads CASSIRQKNTEAFF. DNA of the CDR3: TGCGCCAGCAGCATTCGACAGAAGAACACTGAAGCTTTCTTT.

J is TRBJ1-2 and V is TRBV12-5; 7 nucleotides align to TRBD1. CDR1 and CDR2 (germline): LGHNT, FRNRAP. The junction had 8 bases not matched to a gene; V was cut back by 2 bases and J by 8 bases. The CDR3 has 14 residues. Written as DNA, the CDR3 is TGTGCTAGTGGTTTGAATAGGGGGCCTAACGGCTACACCTTC. Residues: CASGLNRGPNGYTF.

The chain uses TRBV6-4 and TRBJ2-3; D possibly corresponds to TRBD2 (6 bases). Trimming pared 3 bases from V and 0 bases from J, leaving 10 bases between. The CDR3 consists of 15 residues. Per germline, CDR1 MRHNA and CDR2 SNTAGT. The CDR3 reads CASSEGTSSTDTQYF. For the CDR3, the DNA is TGTGCCAGCAGTGAAGGGACTTCTAGCACAGATACGCAGTATTTT.

V usage is TRBV3-1 (or the pseudogene TRBV3-2) and J usage is TRBJ1-1, with D uncertain. This CDR3 spans 11 amino acids. Trimming removed 6 bases from V and 7 bases from J, with 9 bases in between. Germline CDR1 reads LGHDT; CDR2 reads YNNKEL (reference sequence). As DNA, the CDR3 is TGTGCCAGCAGTTCAGAGCTTGAAGCTTTCTTT. This translates into CASSSELEAFF.

The V call is TRBV6-5, the J call TRBJ1-1; unclear D gene. Germline values: CDR1 MNHEY, CDR2 SVGAGI. V gave up 8 bases and J gave up 10 bases, with 11 bases separating them. CDR3 size: 10 residues. CDR3 amino acids: CASGSAVAFF. CDR3 nucleotides: TGTGCCAGCGGATCGGCAGTAGCTTTCTTT.

V usage is TRBV28 and J usage is TRBJ1-6, with D unresolved. Germline-derived CDR1 and CDR2 are MDHEN and SYDVKM. This CDR3 comprises 14 residues. With 8 bases removed from V and 2 bases from J, the gap between germline ends came to 10 bases. The CDR3 region has the DNA TGTGCCAGCTGCAGTGAAGCCTATAATTCACCCCTCCACTTT. Protein product: CASCSEAYNSPLHF.